This is a list of T cell receptor beta chains from one sample in a study of blood T cell repertoires in COVID-19. Clones were read by immunoSEQ multiplex PCR, and TCRdb kept only the in-frame ones, dropping some. The sample shows roughly 230,000 clones, 70% to 85% of them seen only once. The sequencing sample was made of PBMCs or T cells enriched from blood (not recorded which). The receptors stem from an older woman who had recovered from COVID-19. Each CDR3 is given with its conserved first and last residue. D genes are given only for firm matches. Rows may omit the clone size; those that give it use once, few, many or a size class.

- TRBJ2-3 TRBV9 - CASSSDQRADTQYF TGTGCCAGCAGCTCAGATCAGCGAGCAGATACGCAGTATTTT
- TRBJ2-7 TRBV18 - CASSPLPGNHEQYF TGTGCCAGCTCACCACTCCCGGGTAACCACGAGCAGTACTTC
- TRBJ2-6 TRBV5-1 - CASSVAGTSSSGANVLTF TGCGCCAGCAGCGTGGCGGGGACATCGAGCTCTGGGGCCAACGTCCTGACTTTC
- TRBJ2-1 TRBV7-8 TRBD2 CASSLPNSGVIYNEQFF TGTGCCAGCAGCTTACCCAATAGCGGGGTGATCTACAATGAGCAGTTCTTC
- TRBJ1-2 TRBV7-2 - CASSTGNNYGYTF TGTGCCAGCAGCACCGGGAATAACTATGGCTACACCTTC
few TRBJ1-1 TRBV13 - CASSFARETEAFF TGTGCCAGCAGCTTTGCAAGGGAGACTGAAGCTTTCTTT
- TRBJ1-1 TRBV19 - CASNIRGTTEAFF TGTGCCAGTAACATTAGGGGGACCACTGAAGCTTTCTTT
- TRBJ1-2 TRBV12-3/TRBV12-4 - CASGGVTYGYTF TGTGCCAGCGGAGGGGTAACCTATGGCTACACCTTC
many TRBJ1-6 TRBV7-9 - CASSPVPVVGGSPLHF TGTGCCAGCAGCCCGGTGCCCGTAGTTGGAGGATCACCCCTCCACTTT
- TRBJ2-1 TRBV19 TRBD2 CASTPGTSGSVASEQFF TGTGCCAGTACCCCGGGGACTAGCGGGAGTGTAGCAAGTGAGCAGTTCTTC
- TRBJ2-3 TRBV19 - CASSRQGTDTQYF TGTGCCAGTAGTAGACAGGGCACAGATACGCAGTATTTT
- TRBJ1-4 TRBV27 TRBD1 CASSLLGKGAHNEKLFF TGTGCCAGCAGTTTACTGGGGAAGGGGGCACATAATGAAAAACTGTTTTTT
- TRBJ1-1 TRBV6-5 - CASSYSTGTEAFF TGTGCCAGCAGTTACTCGACTGGCACTGAAGCTTTCTTT
- TRBJ1-1 TRBV5-4 - CASSFFVGTGNTEAFF TGTGCCAGCAGCTTTTTCGTGGGTACAGGGAACACTGAAGCTTTCTTT
- TRBJ2-7 TRBV4-2 TRBD2 CASSQNQRGGWYEQYF TGTGCCAGCAGCCAAAACCAGCGGGGGGGCTGGTACGAGCAGTACTTC
- TRBJ2-5 TRBV13 - CASRRTNQETQYF TGTGCCAGCAGAAGAACTAACCAAGAGACCCAGTACTTC
- TRBJ1-6 TRBV6-6 - CASSQTEAPLHF TGTGCCAGCAGTCAAACCGAGGCACCTCTCCACTTT